The T cell receptor beta chain described here comes from a study of shared clonotypes between healthy human individuals. Generated by immunoSEQ multiplex PCR, the TCRdb table keeps only in-frame clones and is missing some. The data contain 2 million to 2.5 million clones, 90% to 95% of them singletons. It was CD45RO-negative cells, positively selected for CCR7, that made up naive CD8 cells, with terminally differentiated effector memory CD45RA+ cells excluded. The study's findings and limits: Estimated richness was generally greater in naive than memory subsets. A reduction in generation probabilities was seen for non-shared clonotypes relative to those shared by all four donors.

Comments on this clone: Its antigen is unidentified.

Looked up from germline, CDR1 is SGDLS and CDR2 is YYNGEE. The CDR3 sequence is 15 residues long. Trimming shortened V by 0 bases and J by 2 bases, and 9 bases separated the two germline ends. The chain couples TRBV9 to TRBJ2-4; D is perhaps TRBD1 (5 bases). This sequence originates from a man in his late teens or twenties in good health. Some clones in this sample may be carry-over from other donors' samples. Sequenced: naive CD8+ T cells from PBMCs. This CDR3 reads CASSVGQGSKNIQYF. CDR3 DNA sequence: TGTGCCAGCAGCGTAGGCCAGGGTTCCAAAAACATTCAGTACTTC.